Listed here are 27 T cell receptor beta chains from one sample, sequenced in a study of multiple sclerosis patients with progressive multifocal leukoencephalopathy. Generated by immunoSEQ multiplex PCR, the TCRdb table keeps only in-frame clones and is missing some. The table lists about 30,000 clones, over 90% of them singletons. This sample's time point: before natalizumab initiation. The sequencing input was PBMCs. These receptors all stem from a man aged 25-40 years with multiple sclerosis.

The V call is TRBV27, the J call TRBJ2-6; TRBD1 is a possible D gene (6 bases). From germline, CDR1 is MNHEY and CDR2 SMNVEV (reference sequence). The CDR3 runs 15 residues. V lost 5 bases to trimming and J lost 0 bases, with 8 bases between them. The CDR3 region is CASSRGGSGANVLTF. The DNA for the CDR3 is TGTGCCAGCAGTCGAGGGGGCTCTGGGGCCAACGTCCTGACTTTC.

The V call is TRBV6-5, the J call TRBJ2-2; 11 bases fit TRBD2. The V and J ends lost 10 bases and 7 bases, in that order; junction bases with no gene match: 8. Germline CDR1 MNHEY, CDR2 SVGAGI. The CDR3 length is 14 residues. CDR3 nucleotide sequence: TGTGCCATTAGCGGGAGGGCCGGTATCGGGGAGCTGTTTTTT. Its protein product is CAISGRAGIGELFF.

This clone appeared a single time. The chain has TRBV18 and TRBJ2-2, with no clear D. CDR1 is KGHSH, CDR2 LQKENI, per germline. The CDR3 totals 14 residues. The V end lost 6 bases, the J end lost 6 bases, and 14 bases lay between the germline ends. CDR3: CASSPSGSAGELFF. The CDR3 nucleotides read TGTGCCAGCTCCCCCAGTGGGTCCGCCGGGGAGCTGTTTTTT.

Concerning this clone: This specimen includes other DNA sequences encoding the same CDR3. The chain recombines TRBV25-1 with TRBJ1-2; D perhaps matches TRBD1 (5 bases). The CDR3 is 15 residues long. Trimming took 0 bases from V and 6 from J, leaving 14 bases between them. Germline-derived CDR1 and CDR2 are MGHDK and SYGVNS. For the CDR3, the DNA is TGTGCCAGCAGTGAATATGACCGTTCGGGACATGGCTACACCTTC. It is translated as CASSEYDRSGHGYTF.

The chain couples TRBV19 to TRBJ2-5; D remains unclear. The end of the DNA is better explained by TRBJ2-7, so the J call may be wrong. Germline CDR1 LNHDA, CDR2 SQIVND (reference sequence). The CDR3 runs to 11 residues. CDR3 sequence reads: CASSTTHEQYF. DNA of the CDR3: TGTGCCAGCTCTACCACACACGAGCAGTACTTC.

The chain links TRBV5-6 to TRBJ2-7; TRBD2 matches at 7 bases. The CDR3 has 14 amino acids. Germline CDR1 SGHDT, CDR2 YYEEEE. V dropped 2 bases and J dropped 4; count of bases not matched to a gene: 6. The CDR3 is CASSLRGLPYEQYF. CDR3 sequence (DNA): TGTGCCAGCAGCTTAAGGGGACTACCTTACGAGCAGTACTTC.

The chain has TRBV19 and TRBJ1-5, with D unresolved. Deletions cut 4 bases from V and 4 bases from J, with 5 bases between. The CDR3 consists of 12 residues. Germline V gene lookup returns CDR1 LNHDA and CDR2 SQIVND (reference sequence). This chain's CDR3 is CASSKGNQPQHF. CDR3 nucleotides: TGTGCCAGTAGTAAAGGGAATCAGCCCCAGCATTTT. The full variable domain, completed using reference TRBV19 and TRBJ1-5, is DGGITQSPKYLFRKEGQNVTLSCEQNLNHDAMYWYRQDPGQGLRLIYYSQIVNDFQKGDIAEGYSVSREKKESFPLTVTSAQKNPTAFYLCASSKGNQPQHFGDGTRLSIL.

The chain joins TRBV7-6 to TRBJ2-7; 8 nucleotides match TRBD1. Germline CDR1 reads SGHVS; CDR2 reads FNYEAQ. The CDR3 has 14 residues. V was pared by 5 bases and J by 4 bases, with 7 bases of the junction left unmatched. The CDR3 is CASSATGVSYEQYF. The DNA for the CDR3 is TGTGCCAGCAGCGCGACAGGGGTATCGTACGAGCAGTACTTC.

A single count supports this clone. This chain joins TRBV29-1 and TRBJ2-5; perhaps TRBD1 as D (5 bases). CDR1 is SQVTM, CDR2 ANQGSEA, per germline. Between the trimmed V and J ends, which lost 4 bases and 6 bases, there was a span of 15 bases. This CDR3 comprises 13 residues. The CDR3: CSVAGRAVKTQYF. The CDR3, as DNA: TGCAGCGTTGCCGGCAGGGCAGTGAAGACCCAGTACTTC.

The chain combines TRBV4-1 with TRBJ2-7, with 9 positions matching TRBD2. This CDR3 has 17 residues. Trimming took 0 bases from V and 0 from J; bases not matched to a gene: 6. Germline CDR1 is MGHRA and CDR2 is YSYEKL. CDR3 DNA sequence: TGCGCCAGCAGCCAAGACAGCGGGAGGACCTCCTCCTACGAGCAGTACTTC. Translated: CASSQDSGRTSSYEQYF.

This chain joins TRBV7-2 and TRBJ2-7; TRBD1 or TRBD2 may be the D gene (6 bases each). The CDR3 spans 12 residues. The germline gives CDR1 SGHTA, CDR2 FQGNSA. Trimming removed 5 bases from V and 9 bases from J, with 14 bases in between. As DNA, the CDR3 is TGTGCCAGCAGCACGGTACAGGGAGGGCAGTACTTC. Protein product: CASSTVQGGQYF.

DNA for the CDR3: TGTGCCACCAGCTACGGACTAGCGAGGGAGCAGTACTTC. Translating it yields CATSYGLAREQYF. V and J are TRBV15 and TRBJ2-7; 9 nucleotides match TRBD2. The V gene's germline CDR1 is LNHNV and CDR2 YYDKDF (reference sequence). CDR3 length: 13 amino acids. Trimming removed 5 bases from V and 7 bases from J; junction bases left unmatched: 6.

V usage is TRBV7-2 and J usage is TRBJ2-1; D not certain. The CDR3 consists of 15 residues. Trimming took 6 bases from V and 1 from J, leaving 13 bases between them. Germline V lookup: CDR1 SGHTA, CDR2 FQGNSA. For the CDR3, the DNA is TGTGCCAGCAGTCGTATTGGACCTTCCTACAATGAGCAGTTCTTC. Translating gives CASSRIGPSYNEQFF.

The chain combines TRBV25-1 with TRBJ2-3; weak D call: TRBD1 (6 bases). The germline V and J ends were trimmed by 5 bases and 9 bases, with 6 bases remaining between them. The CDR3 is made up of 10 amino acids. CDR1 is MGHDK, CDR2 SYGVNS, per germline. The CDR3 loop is CASSQGTQYF. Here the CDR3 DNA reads TGTGCCAGCAGTCAGGGGACGCAGTATTTT.

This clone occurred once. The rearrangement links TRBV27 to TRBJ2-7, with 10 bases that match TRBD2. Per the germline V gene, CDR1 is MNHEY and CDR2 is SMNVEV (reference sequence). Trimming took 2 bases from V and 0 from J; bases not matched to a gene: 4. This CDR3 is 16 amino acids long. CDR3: CASSLVASGSSYEQYF. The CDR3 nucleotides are TGTGCCAGCAGTTTAGTAGCTAGCGGGAGCTCCTACGAGCAGTACTTC.

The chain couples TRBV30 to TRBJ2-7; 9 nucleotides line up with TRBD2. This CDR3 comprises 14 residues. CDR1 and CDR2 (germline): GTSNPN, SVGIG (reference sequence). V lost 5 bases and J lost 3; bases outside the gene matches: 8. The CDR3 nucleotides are TGTGCCTGGCGTGGCGCGGGGGGGGGCTACGAGCAGTACTTC. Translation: CAWRGAGGGYEQYF. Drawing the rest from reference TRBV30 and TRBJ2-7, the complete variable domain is SQTIHQWPATLVQPVGSPLSLECTVEGTSNPNLYWYRQAAGRGLQLLFYSVGIGQISSEVPQNLSASRPQDRQFILSSKKLLLSDSGFYLCAWRGAGGGYEQYFGPGTRLTVT.

The CDR3 sequence is CASRASNEQFF. The CDR3 coding sequence is TGTGCCAGCAGGGCCAGTAATGAGCAGTTCTTC. The rearrangement joins TRBV6-5 to TRBJ2-1; no firm D call. The CDR3 runs to 11 residues. CDR1 and CDR2 from the germline V gene are MNHEY and SVGAGI. With 6 bases removed from V and 7 bases from J, the gap between germline ends came to 7 bases.

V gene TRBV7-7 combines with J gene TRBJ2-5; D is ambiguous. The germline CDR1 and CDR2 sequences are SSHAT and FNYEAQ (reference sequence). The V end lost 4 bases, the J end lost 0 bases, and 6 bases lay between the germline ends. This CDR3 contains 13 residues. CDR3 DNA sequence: TGTGCCAGCAGCTCTCACTACCAAGAGACCCAGTACTTC. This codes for CASSSHYQETQYF.

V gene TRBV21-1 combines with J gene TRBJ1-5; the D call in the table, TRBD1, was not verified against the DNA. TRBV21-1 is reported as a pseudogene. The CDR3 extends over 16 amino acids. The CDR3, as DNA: TGTGCCAGCAGCAAAGGGAAAGGGGGAGGCAATCAGCCCCAGCATTTT. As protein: CASSKGKGGGNQPQHF.

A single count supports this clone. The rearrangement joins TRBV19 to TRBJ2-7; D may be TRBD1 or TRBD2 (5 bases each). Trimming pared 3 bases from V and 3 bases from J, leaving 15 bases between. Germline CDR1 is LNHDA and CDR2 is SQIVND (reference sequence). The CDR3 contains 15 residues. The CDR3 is CASSIINGGNYEQYF. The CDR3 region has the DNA TGTGCCAGTAGTATCATTAATGGGGGAAACTACGAGCAGTACTTC. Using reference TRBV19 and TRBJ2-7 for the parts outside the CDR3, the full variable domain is DGGITQSPKYLFRKEGQNVTLSCEQNLNHDAMYWYRQDPGQGLRLIYYSQIVNDFQKGDIAEGYSVSREKKESFPLTVTSAQKNPTAFYLCASSIINGGNYEQYFGPGTRLTVT.

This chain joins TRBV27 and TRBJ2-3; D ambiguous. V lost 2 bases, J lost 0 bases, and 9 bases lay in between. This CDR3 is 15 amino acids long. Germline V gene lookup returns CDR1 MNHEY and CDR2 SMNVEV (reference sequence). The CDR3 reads CASSLIPPSTDTQYF. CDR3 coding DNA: TGTGCCAGCAGTTTAATCCCCCCAAGCACAGATACGCAGTATTTT.

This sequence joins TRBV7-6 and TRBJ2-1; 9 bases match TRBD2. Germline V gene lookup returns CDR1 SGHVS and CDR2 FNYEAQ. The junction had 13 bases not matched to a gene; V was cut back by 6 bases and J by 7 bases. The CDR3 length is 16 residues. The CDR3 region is CASRNGGASGKNEQFF. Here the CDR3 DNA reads TGTGCCAGCAGAAACGGAGGGGCTAGCGGGAAAAATGAGCAGTTCTTC.

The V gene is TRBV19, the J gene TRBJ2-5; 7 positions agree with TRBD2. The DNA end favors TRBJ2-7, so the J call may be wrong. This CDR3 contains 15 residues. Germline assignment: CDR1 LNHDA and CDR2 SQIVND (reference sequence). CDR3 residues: CASSTRTSRSYEQYF. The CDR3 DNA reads TGTGCCAGTAGTACGCGGACTAGTAGGTCCTACGAGCAGTACTTC.

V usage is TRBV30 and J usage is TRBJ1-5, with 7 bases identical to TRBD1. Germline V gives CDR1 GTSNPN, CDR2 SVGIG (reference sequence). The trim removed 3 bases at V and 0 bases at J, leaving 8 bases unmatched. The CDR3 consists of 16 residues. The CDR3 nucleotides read TGTGCCTGGAGGCCTCCGGGACAGCATAGCAATCAGCCCCAGCATTTT. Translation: CAWRPPGQHSNQPQHF. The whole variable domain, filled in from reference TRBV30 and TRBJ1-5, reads SQTIHQWPATLVQPVGSPLSLECTVEGTSNPNLYWYRQAAGRGLQLLFYSVGIGQISSEVPQNLSASRPQDRQFILSSKKLLLSDSGFYLCAWRPPGQHSNQPQHFGDGTRLSIL.

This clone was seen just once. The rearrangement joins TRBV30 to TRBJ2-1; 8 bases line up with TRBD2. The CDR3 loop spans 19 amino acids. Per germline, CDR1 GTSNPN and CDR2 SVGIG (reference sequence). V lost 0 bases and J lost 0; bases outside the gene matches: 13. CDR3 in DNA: TGTGCCTGGAGTGTACAACAAGGAGGGGGACTAGGCTCCTACAATGAGCAGTTCTTC. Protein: CAWSVQQGGGLGSYNEQFF.

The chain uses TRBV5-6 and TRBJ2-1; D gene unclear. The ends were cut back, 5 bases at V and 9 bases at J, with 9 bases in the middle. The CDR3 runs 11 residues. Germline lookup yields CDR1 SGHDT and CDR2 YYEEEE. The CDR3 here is CASSSSAEQFF. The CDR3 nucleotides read TGTGCCAGCAGTAGTAGTGCTGAGCAGTTCTTC.

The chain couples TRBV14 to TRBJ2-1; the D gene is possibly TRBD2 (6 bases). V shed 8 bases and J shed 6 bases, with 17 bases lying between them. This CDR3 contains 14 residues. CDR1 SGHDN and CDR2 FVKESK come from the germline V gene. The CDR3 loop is CASGRDFPANEQFF. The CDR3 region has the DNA TGTGCCAGCGGCCGGGACTTCCCCGCCAATGAGCAGTTCTTC.